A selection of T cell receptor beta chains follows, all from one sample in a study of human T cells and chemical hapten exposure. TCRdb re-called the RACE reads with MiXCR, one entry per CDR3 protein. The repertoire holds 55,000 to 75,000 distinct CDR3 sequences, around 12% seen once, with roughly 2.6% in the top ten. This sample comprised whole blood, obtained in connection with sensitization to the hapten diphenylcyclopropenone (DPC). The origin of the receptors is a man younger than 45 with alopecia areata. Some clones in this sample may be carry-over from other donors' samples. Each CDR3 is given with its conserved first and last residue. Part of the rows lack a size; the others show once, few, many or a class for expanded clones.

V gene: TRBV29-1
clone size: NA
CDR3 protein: CSVATSRASTPSYEQYF

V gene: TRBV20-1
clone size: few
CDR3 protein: CSAIGSEETQYF

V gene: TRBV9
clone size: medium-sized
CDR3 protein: CASGGIGTDTQYF

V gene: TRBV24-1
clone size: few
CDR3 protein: CATSDPLAGGQETQYF

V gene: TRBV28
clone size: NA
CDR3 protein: CASSLPRNYGYTF

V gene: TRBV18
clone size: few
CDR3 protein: CASSPEGTAATNEKLFF

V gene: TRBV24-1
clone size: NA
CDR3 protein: CATSPQGAYEQYF

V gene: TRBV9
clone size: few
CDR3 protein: CASTEWGEAGELFF

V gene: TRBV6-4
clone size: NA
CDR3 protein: CASSEGPRGDQPQHF

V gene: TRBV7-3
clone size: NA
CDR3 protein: CASSPSSGNIQYF

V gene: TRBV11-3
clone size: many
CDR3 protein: CALLEGAGGEQFF

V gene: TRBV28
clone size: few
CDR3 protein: CALGGDPTDTQYF

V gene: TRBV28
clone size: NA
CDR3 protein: CASSLPTGGWREQFF

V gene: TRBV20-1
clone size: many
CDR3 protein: CSARGRTSGGTRTDTQYF

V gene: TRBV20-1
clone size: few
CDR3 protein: CSARAVVNTEAFF

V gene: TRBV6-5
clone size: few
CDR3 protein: CASRQRPQRLEETQYF

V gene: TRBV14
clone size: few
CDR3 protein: CASSQNRGTQYF

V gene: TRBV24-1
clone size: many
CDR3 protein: CATSDLPGTSGGDEQFF

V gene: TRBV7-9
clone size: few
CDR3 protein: CASSLAEGFSYEQYF

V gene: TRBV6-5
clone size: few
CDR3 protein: CASSPLDRNTEAFF

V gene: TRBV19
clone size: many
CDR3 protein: CASSLQGLNFAANEKLFF

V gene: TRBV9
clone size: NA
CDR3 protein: CASSPAQGQYNEQFF

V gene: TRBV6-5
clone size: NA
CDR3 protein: CASSPRGTAEQYF

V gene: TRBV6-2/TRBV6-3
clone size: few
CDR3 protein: CASSYAGLAYEQYF

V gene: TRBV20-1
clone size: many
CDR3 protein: CSARTVDSNQPQHF

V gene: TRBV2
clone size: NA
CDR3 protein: CASITPEGDTQYF

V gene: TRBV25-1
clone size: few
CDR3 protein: CASSAVGLNTEAFF

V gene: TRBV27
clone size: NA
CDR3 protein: CASGDRGYNEQFF

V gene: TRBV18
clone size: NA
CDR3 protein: CASSPGQNSYNEQFF

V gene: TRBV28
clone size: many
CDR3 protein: CAVSGANVLTF

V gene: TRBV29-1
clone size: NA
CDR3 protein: CSVEDTGNTIYF

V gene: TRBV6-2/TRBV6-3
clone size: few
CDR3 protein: CASMKATIYTF

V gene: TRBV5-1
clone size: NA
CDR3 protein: CASSSPRDRAYEQYF

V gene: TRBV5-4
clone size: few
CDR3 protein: CASSARDNDLGAQYF

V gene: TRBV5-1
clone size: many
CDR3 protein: CASSAGGGMYYEQYF

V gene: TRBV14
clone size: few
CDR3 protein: CASSQDWARAYEQYF

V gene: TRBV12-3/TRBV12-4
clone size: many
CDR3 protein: CASSLRSGGYEQYF

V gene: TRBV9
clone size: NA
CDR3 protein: CASSVEAGGPVHEQYF

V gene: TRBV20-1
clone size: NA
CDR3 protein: CSARDVWNGEDTEAFF

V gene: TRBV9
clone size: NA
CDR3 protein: CASSVLAGDPYEQYF

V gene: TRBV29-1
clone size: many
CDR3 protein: CSVEYWTGAYEQYF

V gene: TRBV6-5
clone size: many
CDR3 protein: CASTTMDRFGKTQYF

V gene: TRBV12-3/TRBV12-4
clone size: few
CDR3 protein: CASRQDSATSPLHF